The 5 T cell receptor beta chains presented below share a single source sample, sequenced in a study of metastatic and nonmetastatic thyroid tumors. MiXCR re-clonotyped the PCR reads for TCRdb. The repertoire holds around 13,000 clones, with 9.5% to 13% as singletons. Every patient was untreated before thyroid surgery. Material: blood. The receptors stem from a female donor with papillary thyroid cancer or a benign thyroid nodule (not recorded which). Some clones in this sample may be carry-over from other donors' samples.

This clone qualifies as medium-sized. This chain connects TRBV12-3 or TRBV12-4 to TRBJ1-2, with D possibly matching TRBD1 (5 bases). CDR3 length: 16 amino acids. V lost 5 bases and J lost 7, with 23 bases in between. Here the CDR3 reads CASSPGLDSPTGGYTF. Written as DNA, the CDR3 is TGTGCCAGCAGTCCCGGCCTTGACAGCCCCACCGGTGGCTACACCTTC.

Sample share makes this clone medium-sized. CDR3 in amino acids: CASSYRVQGEQFF. In DNA form, the CDR3 reads TGTGCCAGCAGTTACAGGGTTCAGGGTGAGCAGTTCTTC. The chain has TRBV6-5 and TRBJ2-1; possibly TRBD1 for D (5 bases). V was trimmed by 2 bases and J by 9 bases, leaving 11 bases between them. CDR1 is MNHEY, CDR2 SVGAGI, per germline. This CDR3 comprises 13 residues.

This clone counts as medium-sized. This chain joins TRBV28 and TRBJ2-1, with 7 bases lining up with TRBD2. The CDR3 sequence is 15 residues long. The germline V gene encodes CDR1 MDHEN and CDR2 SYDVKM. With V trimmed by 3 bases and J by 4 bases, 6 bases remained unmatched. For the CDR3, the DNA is TGTGCCAGCAGTTTGCGGGGGAAGTTATACAATGAGCAGTTCTTC. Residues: CASSLRGKLYNEQFF.

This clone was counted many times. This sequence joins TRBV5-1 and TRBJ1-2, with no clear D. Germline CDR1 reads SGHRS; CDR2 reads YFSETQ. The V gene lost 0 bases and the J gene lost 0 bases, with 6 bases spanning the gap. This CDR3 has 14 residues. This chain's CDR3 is CASSLDSSNYGYTF. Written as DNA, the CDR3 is TGCGCCAGCAGCTTGGACAGCTCTAACTATGGCTACACCTTC.

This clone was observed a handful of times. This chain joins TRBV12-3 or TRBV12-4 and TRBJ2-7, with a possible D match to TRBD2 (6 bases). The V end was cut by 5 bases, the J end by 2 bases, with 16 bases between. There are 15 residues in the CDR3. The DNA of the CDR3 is TGTGCCAGCAGTCCCGGTCCGGGACTTGCCTACGAGCAGTACTTC. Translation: CASSPGPGLAYEQYF.